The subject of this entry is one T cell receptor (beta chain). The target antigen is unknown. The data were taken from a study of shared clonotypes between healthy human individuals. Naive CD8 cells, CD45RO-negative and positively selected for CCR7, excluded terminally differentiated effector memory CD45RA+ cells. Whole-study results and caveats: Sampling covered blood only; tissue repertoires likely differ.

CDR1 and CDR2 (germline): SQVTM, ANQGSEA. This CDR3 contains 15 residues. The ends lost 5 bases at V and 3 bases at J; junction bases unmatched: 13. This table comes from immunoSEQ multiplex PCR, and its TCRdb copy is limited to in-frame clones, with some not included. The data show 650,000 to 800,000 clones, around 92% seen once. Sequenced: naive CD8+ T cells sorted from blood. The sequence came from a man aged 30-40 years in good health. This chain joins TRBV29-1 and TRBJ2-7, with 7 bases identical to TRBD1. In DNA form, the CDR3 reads TGCAGCGTTTGTCTCATCGGACAGGAACTCTACGAGCAGTACTTC. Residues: CSVCLIGQELYEQYF.